This T cell receptor (beta chain) was observed in a study of T-cell memory formation after mild COVID-19. Overall study findings and caveats: Later expanders leaned CD4+, whereas day 15 to 85 contracting clones were balanced CD4/CD8. Largely, contracting CD4+ clones fell within CM and EM, and contracting CD8+ clones within EMRA. Memory from before infection featured some responding clones, which suggests cross-reactive memory joined.

Regarding this clonotype: Its antigen is as yet unknown.

Constant-segment-primed 5'RACE gave TCR alpha and TCR beta cDNA libraries with sample barcodes and UMIs. Each CDR3 protein is one row after TCRdb ran MiXCR on the 5' RACE reads. The sample has approximately 490,000 distinct CDR3 sequences, just over 20% seen once; the top ten hold under 15%. Trimming removed 6 bases at V and 5 bases at J, with 10 bases between. This CDR3 comprises 12 residues. The rearrangement uses TRBV12-3 or TRBV12-4 and TRBJ1-1; D remains ambiguous. The sequencing sample was made of PBMCs or a T cell subset sorted from them (not recorded which). The origin of this receptor is an adult woman who had mild COVID-19 (a few samples of this study predate the infection). Cell type and time point are not known. The CDR3 loop reads CASRYGRTEAFF. The CDR3 DNA reads as TGTGCCAGCAGATACGGGCGAACTGAAGCTTTCTTT.